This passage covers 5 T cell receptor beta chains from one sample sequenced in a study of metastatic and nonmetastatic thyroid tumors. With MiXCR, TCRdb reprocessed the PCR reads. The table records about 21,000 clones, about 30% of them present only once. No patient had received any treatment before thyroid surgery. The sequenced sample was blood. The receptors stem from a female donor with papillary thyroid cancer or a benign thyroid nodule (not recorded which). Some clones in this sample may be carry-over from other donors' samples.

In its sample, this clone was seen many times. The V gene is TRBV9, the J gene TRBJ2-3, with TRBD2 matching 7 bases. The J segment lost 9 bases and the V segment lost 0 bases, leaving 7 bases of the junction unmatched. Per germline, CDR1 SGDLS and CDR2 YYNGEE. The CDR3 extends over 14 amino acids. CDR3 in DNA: TGTGCCAGCAGCGTAGGAGACCTCGGGGGGACGCAGTATTTT. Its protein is CASSVGDLGGTQYF.

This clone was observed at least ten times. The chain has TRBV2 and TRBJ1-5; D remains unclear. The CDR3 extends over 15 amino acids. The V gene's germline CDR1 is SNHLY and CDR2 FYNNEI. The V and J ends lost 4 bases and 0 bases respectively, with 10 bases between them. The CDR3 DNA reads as TGTGCCAGCAGTGTAGAAAGGAATAGCAATCAGCCCCAGCATTTT. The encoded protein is CASSVERNSNQPQHF.

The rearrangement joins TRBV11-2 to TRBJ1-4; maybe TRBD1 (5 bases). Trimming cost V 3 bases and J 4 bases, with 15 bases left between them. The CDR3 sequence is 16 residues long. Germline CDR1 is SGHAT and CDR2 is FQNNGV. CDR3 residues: CASSLSSQGGNEKLFF. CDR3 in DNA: TGTGCCAGCAGCTTGTCTAGTCAGGGTGGTAATGAAAAACTGTTTTTT.

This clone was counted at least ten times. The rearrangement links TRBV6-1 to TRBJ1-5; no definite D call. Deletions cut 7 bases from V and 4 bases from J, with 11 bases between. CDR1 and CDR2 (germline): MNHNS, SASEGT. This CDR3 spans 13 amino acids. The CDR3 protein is CASKLSWNQPQHF. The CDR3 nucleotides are TGTGCCAGCAAACTGAGTTGGAATCAGCCCCAGCATTTT.

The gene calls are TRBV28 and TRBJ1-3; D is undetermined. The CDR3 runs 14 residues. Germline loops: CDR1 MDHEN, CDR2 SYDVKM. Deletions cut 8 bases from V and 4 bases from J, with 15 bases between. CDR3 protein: CASSREPEGNTIYF. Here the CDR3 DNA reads TGTGCCAGCTCTCGGGAGCCCGAAGGAAACACCATATATTTT.